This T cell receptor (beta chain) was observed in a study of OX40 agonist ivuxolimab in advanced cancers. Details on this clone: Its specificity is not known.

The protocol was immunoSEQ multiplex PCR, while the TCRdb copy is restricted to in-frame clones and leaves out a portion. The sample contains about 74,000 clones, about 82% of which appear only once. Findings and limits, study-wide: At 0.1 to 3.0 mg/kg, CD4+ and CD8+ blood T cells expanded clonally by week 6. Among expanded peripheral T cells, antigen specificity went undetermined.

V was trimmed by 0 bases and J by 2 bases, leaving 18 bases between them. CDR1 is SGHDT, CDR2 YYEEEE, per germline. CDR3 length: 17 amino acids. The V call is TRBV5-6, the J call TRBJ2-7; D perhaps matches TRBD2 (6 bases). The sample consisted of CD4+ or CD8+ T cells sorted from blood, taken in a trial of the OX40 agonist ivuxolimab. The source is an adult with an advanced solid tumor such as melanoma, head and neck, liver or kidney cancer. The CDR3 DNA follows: TGTGCCAGCAGCTTGGGGGCTAGCGACCTTTTTACCTACGAGCAGTACTTC. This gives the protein CASSLGASDLFTYEQYF.